These 30 T cell receptor beta chains were all obtained from the same sample, sequenced in a study of metastatic and nonmetastatic thyroid tumors. Thyroid surgery was performed in patients who had received no treatment beforehand. TCRdb reanalyzed the PCR reads via MiXCR. The sample shows about 39,000 clones, roughly 18% of them seen only once. The sequencing sample was made of blood. These TCRs come from a female donor with papillary thyroid cancer or a benign thyroid nodule (not recorded which). Some clones in this sample may be carry-over from other donors' samples.

There are many counts of this clone. V usage is TRBV11-2 and J usage is TRBJ2-7; 10 bases are a match to TRBD2. Germline V CDR1 and CDR2: SGHAT, FQNNGV. The CDR3 is 16 amino acids. The V and J ends lost 2 bases and 2 bases, in that order; junction bases with no gene match: 6. The CDR3, as DNA: TGTGCCAGCAGCTTATCCGGGACTAGCGCCACCTACGAGCAGTACTTC. Its translation: CASSLSGTSATYEQYF.

J is TRBJ2-3 and V is TRBV2; D remains ambiguous. Trimming cost V 3 bases and J 2 bases, with 12 bases left between them. Germline V CDR1 and CDR2: SNHLY, FYNNEI. This CDR3 is built from 15 residues. The CDR3, as DNA: TGTGCCAGCAGTGATACTGGGTCTATCACAGATACGCAGTATTTT. Encoded protein: CASSDTGSITDTQYF.

This clone was seen many times. The CDR3 sequence is CASSLRRGSGELFF. In DNA, the CDR3 is TGTGCCAGCAGCCTCCGGCGGGGTTCCGGGGAGCTGTTTTTT. The rearrangement uses TRBV7-2 and TRBJ2-2, with D tentatively TRBD2 (6 bases). V shed 5 bases and J shed 6 bases, with 13 bases lying between them. This CDR3 spans 14 amino acids. Germline-derived CDR1 and CDR2 are SGHTA and FQGNSA.

The chain links TRBV29-1 to TRBJ2-1, with TRBD1 matching 9 bases. V trimming: 7 bases; J trimming: 1 base; junction bases outside the gene matches: 8. Germline values: CDR1 SQVTM, CDR2 ANQGSEA. CDR3 size: 15 residues. The CDR3 nucleotides are TGCAGCGATTCCGGACAGGGGACGTCCTACAATGAGCAGTTCTTC. Translation: CSDSGQGTSYNEQFF.

This clone was counted only a few times. The chain recombines TRBV30 with TRBJ1-4; 9 bases fit TRBD1. This CDR3 is built from 16 residues. With 2 bases clipped from V and 7 bases from J, the junction kept 11 bases outside the gene matches. Germline V CDR1 and CDR2: GTSNPN, SVGIG (reference sequence). The CDR3 nucleotides read TGTGCCTGGAGTAGGACAGGGGAGGACGGTAGTGAAAAACTGTTTTTT. Protein product: CAWSRTGEDGSEKLFF.

Many counts were recorded for this clone. V usage is TRBV7-2 and J usage is TRBJ1-1; 7 nucleotides agree with TRBD1. CDR1 and CDR2 (germline): SGHTA, FQGNSA. This CDR3 spans 11 amino acids. J gave up 7 bases and V 7 bases, and 3 bases lay outside the gene matches. The CDR3 DNA sequence: TGTGCCAGCACAGGGGGTTATGAAGCTTTCTTT. Its protein product is CASTGGYEAFF.

As to this clone: One junction end does not reproduce the germline sequence, and a read error may be involved. V gene TRBV20-1 combines with J gene TRBJ2-1; D perhaps matches TRBD1 (6 bases). The germline CDR1 and CDR2 sequences are DFQATT and SNEGSKA (reference sequence). The CDR3 sequence is 14 residues long. The CDR3: CGANRDRRYNEQFF. As DNA, the CDR3 is TGCGGTGCCAACCGCGACAGGAGGTACAATGAGCAGTTCTTC.

This clone has at least ten counts. This sequence may be a read error, since a much larger clone differs from it by one base. The chain has TRBV29-1 and TRBJ1-2; D gene ambiguous. Germline V lookup: CDR1 SQVTM, CDR2 ANQGSEA. The CDR3 consists of 12 residues. Trimming took 4 bases from V and 6 from J, leaving 12 bases between them. CDR3 amino acids: CSVASLRHGYTF. The CDR3 DNA reads TGCAGCGTTGCCTCTCTTAGACATGGCTACACCTTC.

In this sample, this clone turned up many times. The chain employs TRBV11-2 and TRBJ2-7, with unresolved D. The CDR3 contains 11 residues. The germline V and J ends were trimmed by 4 bases and 2 bases, with 3 bases remaining between them. The germline V gene has CDR1 SGHAT and CDR2 FQNNGV. The CDR3 DNA is TGTGCCAGCAGCTCCACCTACGAGCAGTACTTC. Encoded protein: CASSSTYEQYF.

On this clone: A read error is possible here, since a much larger clone lies one base away. This sequence joins TRBV5-4 and TRBJ2-7, with 8 bases that match TRBD2. This CDR3 spans 14 amino acids. Germline V gene lookup returns CDR1 SGHNT and CDR2 YYREEE (reference sequence). CDR3 residues: CASSTTGTRDERYF. The CDR3 DNA is TGTGCCAGCAGCACCACCGGGACTAGAGACGAGCGGTACTTC.

This clone was seen many times. The rearrangement uses TRBV4-1 and TRBJ1-1; no clear D. CDR1 is MGHRA, CDR2 YSYEKL, per germline. The CDR3 contains 12 residues. V lost 3 bases, J lost 8 bases, and 10 bases lay in between. CDR3 amino acids: CASSQGMSEAFF. CDR3 nucleotide sequence: TGCGCCAGCAGCCAGGGAATGTCAGAAGCTTTCTTT.

The sample holds many counts of this clone. The chain employs TRBV7-8 and TRBJ1-1; D may be TRBD1 (6 bases). The germline V gene has CDR1 SGHVS and CDR2 FQNEAQ. The CDR3 loop spans 17 amino acids. With 5 bases removed from V and 0 bases from J, the gap between germline ends came to 19 bases. The CDR3 bases are TGTGCCAGCAGCCCAATCTACAGGGACACATTGAACACTGAAGCTTTCTTT. This codes for CASSPIYRDTLNTEAFF.

As to this clone: A read error may produce the germline difference seen at one junction end. The V and J genes are TRBV7-2 and TRBJ2-2, with TRBD2 matching 8 bases. The CDR3 runs 14 residues. Germline CDR1 is SGHTA and CDR2 is FQGNSA. CDR3 protein: CARVAGPNTWELFF. The CDR3 nucleotides read TGTGCCAGAGTAGCGGGGCCAAACACCTGGGAGCTGTTTTTT.

This clone was recorded a few times. The chain carries TRBV28 and TRBJ2-1, with a tentative D call TRBD2 (5 bases). Germline assignment: CDR1 MDHEN and CDR2 SYDVKM. The germline V and J ends were trimmed by 8 bases and 0 bases, with 20 bases remaining between them. The CDR3 has 17 amino acids. The CDR3 DNA sequence: TGTGCCAGCCGTCCCACGATGAGGGTCTGCTCCTACAATGAGCAGTTCTTC. Its translation is CASRPTMRVCSYNEQFF.

There are many counts of this clone. The chain recombines TRBV18 with TRBJ2-1; unclear D gene. The CDR3 spans 12 residues. V lost 0 bases and J lost 5, with 2 bases in between. Germline V gene lookup returns CDR1 KGHSH and CDR2 LQKENI. CDR3 nucleotides: TGTGCCAGCTCACCACCTGACAATGAGCAGTTCTTC. Translating gives CASSPPDNEQFF.

This clone was recorded a few times. The same CDR3 also results from other DNA sequences found in this sample. The chain joins TRBV6-6 to TRBJ2-5, with TRBD1 matching over 9 bases. The CDR3 is made up of 16 amino acids. With V trimmed by 2 bases and J by 5 bases, 9 bases remained unmatched. Germline-derived CDR1 and CDR2 are MNHNY and SVGAGI (reference sequence). For the CDR3, the DNA is TGTGCCAGCAGTTACGTCGGACAGGGGAGAGGTGAGACCCAGTACTTC. This encodes CASSYVGQGRGETQYF.

This clone occurred many times. The rearrangement joins TRBV7-6 to TRBJ1-1; 8 bases align to TRBD1. Germline loops: CDR1 SGHVS, CDR2 FNYEAQ. Unmatched junction bases numbered 4, after V lost 3 bases and J lost 1 base. The CDR3 runs to 15 residues. The CDR3 sequence: CASSFWTGRNTEAFF. The CDR3 region has the DNA TGTGCCAGCAGCTTCTGGACAGGGAGGAACACTGAAGCTTTCTTT.

There are many counts of this clone. The rearrangement joins TRBV7-6 to TRBJ2-1; TRBD2 is a possible D gene (6 bases). The germline V gene encodes CDR1 SGHVS and CDR2 FNYEAQ. The CDR3 extends over 15 amino acids. V was cut by 1 base and J by 6 bases, with 13 bases left in between. This CDR3 reads CASSLDRGAFNEQFF. DNA of the CDR3: TGTGCCAGCAGCTTAGATCGCGGGGCCTTCAATGAGCAGTTCTTC.

The V gene is TRBV30, the J gene TRBJ1-2, with 7 bases lining up with TRBD1. The CDR3 consists of 13 residues. Germline V gene data show CDR1 as GTSNPN and CDR2 as SVGIG (reference sequence). The trim removed 1 base at V and 3 bases at J, leaving 2 bases unmatched. In nucleotides, the CDR3 is TGTGCCTGGAGTGATACAGGGGACTATGGCTACACCTTC. Translated: CAWSDTGDYGYTF.

The V and J genes are TRBV9 and TRBJ2-2; 9 nucleotides agree with TRBD2. CDR1 and CDR2 from the germline V gene are SGDLS and YYNGEE. The junction had 7 bases not matched to a gene; V was cut back by 4 bases and J by 0 bases. The CDR3 has 17 amino acids. As DNA, the CDR3 is TGTGCCAGCAGCATAGCGGGAGACCTTGCGAACACCGGGGAGCTGTTTTTT. Translated: CASSIAGDLANTGELFF.

The chain employs TRBV6-1 and TRBJ2-1; 13 bases fit TRBD2. Germline assignment: CDR1 MNHNS and CDR2 SASEGT. J lost 9 bases, V lost 5 bases, and 10 bases had no gene match. CDR3 length: 16 amino acids. CDR3 coding DNA: TGTGCCAGCAGTCCTACTAGCGGGAGGGCCCAGGGTGAGCAGTTCTTC. Amino acids: CASSPTSGRAQGEQFF.

Worth noting for this clone: The junction departs from germline at one end; a sequencing error may be responsible. The genes are TRBV7-2 and TRBJ1-4; the D is unclear. Germline lookup yields CDR1 SGHTA and CDR2 FQGNSA. The CDR3 covers 14 residues. CDR3 sequence reads: CASILDRGGEKLFF. The CDR3, as DNA: TGTGCCAGCATCTTAGACCGGGGAGGTGAAAAACTGTTTTTT.

V gene TRBV28 combines with J gene TRBJ1-1; D remains ambiguous. Per the germline V gene, CDR1 is MDHEN and CDR2 is SYDVKM. The CDR3 extends over 13 amino acids. Trimming cost V 7 bases and J 5 bases, with 14 bases left between them. The CDR3 DNA follows: TGTGCCAGCACGAGTCCCTCGGGAACTGAAGCTTTCTTT. Translating gives CASTSPSGTEAFF.

This clone was detected ten times or more. The CDR3 DNA reads as TGTGCCAGCTCACCCGGGACAGGGGACGAGACCCAGTACTTC. Translated: CASSPGTGDETQYF. The chain couples TRBV18 to TRBJ2-5; 10 bases agree with TRBD1. This CDR3 is 14 amino acids long. CDR1 KGHSH and CDR2 LQKENI come from the germline V gene. V gave up 3 bases and J gave up 5 bases; unmatched junction bases: 3.

This clone was recorded a few times. Germline is not matched at one junction end, which may reflect a read error. V usage is TRBV6-1 and J usage is TRBJ2-1; maybe TRBD1 (6 bases). The CDR3 length is 13 residues. Germline V gene data show CDR1 as MNHNS and CDR2 as SASEGT. Here the CDR3 reads CASIETVQGEQFF. The CDR3 DNA reads TGTGCCAGCATTGAAACAGTACAGGGTGAGCAGTTCTTC.

A remark on this clone: One end of the junction fails to match germline, which may point to a read error. The chain employs TRBV20-1 and TRBJ1-3; a possible D gene is TRBD1 (5 bases). The CDR3 consists of 13 residues. CDR1 is DFQATT, CDR2 SNEGSKA, per germline (reference sequence). The CDR3 DNA reads as TGCAGCACCTTGGGGGAACTAAGAAACATCATATATTTT. Its protein product is CSTLGELRNIIYF.

A word on this clone: A read error may be the cause here, since a much bigger clone is one base away. The chain carries TRBV5-4 and TRBJ2-7; TRBD1 matches 7 bases. The germline CDR1 and CDR2 sequences are SGHNT and YYREEE (reference sequence). The CDR3 loop spans 15 amino acids. The CDR3 coding sequence is TGTGCCATCAGCTTGGCCGGCCAGGGGGACGACGAGCAGTACTTC. Translation gives CAISLAGQGDDEQYF.

To note about this clone: A junction end diverges from the germline sequence, so it may reflect a read error. The chain links TRBV11-2 to TRBJ2-5, with D tentatively TRBD2 (5 bases). CDR1 and CDR2 from the germline V gene are SGHAT and FQNNGV. CDR3 size: 15 residues. The CDR3 region has the DNA TGTGTCAGCAGCGCTCTATTGGGAGCACAAGAGACCCAGTACTTC. Residues: CVSSALLGAQETQYF.

In this sample, this clone turned up a few times. J is TRBJ1-1 and V is TRBV6-1, with 7 bases matching TRBD1. CDR1 is MNHNS, CDR2 SASEGT, per germline. Trimming took 5 bases from V and 0 from J; bases not matched to a gene: 9. The CDR3 contains 16 residues. The CDR3 DNA is TGTGCCAGCAGTTTGCTACCTGGACAGGTGAACACTGAAGCTTTCTTT. It codes for CASSLLPGQVNTEAFF.

The sample holds many counts of this clone. J is TRBJ2-3 and V is TRBV9; 9 nucleotides line up with TRBD1. V trimming: 2 bases; J trimming: 4 bases; junction bases outside the gene matches: 5. Germline CDR1 SGDLS, CDR2 YYNGEE. The CDR3 sequence is 15 residues long. Here the CDR3 reads CASSVGTGKADTQYF. The CDR3 nucleotides are TGTGCCAGCAGCGTCGGGACAGGGAAGGCAGATACGCAGTATTTT.